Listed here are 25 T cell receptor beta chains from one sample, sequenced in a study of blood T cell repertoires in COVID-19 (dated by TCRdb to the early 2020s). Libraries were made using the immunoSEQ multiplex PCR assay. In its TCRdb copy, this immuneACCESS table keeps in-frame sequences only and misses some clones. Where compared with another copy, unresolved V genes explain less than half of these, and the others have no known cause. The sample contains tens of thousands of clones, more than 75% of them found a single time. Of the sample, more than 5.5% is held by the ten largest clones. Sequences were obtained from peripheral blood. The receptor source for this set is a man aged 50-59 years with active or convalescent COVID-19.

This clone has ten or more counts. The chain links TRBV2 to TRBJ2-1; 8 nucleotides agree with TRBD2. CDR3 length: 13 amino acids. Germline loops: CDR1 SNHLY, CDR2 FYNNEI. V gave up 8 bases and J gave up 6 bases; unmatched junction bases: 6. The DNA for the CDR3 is TGTGCCAGCGTCCCAACTAGCGGCAATGAGCAGTTCTTC. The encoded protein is CASVPTSGNEQFF. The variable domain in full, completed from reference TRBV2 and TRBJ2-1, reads EPEVTQTPSHQVTQMGQEVILRCVPISNHLYFYWYRQILGQKVEFLVSFYNNEISEKSEIFDDQFSVERPDGSNFTLKIRSTKLEDSAMYFCASVPTSGNEQFFGPGTRLTVL.

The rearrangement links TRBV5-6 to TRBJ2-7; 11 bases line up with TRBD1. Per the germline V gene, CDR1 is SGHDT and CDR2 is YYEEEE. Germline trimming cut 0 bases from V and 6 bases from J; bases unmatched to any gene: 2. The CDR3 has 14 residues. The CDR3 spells CASSLVGTGGEQYV. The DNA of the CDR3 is TGTGCCAGCAGCTTGGTGGGGACAGGGGGCGAGCAGTACGTC.

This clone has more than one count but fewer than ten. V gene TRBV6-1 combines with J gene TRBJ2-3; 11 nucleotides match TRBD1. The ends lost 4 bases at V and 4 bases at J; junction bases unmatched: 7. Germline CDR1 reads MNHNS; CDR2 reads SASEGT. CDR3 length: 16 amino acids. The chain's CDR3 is CASSVLPGQGADTQYF. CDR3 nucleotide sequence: TGTGCCAGCAGTGTTCTACCGGGACAGGGGGCAGATACGCAGTATTTT.

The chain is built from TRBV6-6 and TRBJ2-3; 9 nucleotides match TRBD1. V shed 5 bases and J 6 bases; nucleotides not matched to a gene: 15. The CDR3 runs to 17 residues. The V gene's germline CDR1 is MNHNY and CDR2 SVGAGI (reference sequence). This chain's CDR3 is CASSHNTGGLPLDTQYF. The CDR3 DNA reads TGTGCCAGCAGTCATAATACAGGGGGCCTTCCCCTGGATACGCAGTATTTT.

The CDR3: CATSDVDTQEFRRNSPLHF. CDR3 DNA sequence: TGTGCCACCAGTGATGTCGACACGCAGGAGTTCCGGAGGAATTCACCCCTCCACTTT. This chain links TRBV24-1 with TRBJ1-6; D call uncertain. The CDR3 is made up of 19 amino acids. Trimming cost V 3 bases and J 7 bases, with 24 bases left between them. Germline assignment: CDR1 KGHDR and CDR2 SFDVKD.

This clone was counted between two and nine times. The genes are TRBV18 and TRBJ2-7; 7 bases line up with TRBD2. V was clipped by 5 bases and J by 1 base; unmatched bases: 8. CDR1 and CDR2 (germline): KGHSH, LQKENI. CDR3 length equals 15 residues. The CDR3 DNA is TGTGCCAGCTCATCCAGGGAGGGTCCTTCCTACGAGCAGTACGTC. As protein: CASSSREGPSYEQYV.

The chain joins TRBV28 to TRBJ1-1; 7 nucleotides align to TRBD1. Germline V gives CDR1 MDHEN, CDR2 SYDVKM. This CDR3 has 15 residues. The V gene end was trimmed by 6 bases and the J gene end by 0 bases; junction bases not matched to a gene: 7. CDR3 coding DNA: TGTGCCAGCAGCCCATCAGACAGGGTGAACACTGAAGCTTTCTTT. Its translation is CASSPSDRVNTEAFF.

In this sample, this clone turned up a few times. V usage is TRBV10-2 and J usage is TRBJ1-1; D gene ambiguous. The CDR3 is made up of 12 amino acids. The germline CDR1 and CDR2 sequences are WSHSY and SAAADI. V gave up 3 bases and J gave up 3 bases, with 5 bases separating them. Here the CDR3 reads CASSERDTEAFF. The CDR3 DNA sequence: TGCGCCAGCAGTGAACGGGACACTGAAGCTTTCTTT.

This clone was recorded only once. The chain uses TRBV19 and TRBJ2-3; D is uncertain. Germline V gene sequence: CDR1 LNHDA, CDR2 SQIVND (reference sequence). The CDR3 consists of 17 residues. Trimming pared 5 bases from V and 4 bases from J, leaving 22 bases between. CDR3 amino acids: CASSPDDAWAPPDTQYF. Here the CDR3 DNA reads TGTGCCAGTAGTCCGGATGACGCATGGGCTCCTCCAGATACGCAGTATTTT.

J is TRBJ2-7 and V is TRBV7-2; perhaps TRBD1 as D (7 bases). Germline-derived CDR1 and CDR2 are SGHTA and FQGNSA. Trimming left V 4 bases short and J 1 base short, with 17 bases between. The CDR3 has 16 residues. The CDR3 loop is CASSSRQGGSSYEQYF. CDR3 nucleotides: TGTGCCAGCAGCTCTCGACAGGGAGGATCTTCCTACGAGCAGTACTTC.

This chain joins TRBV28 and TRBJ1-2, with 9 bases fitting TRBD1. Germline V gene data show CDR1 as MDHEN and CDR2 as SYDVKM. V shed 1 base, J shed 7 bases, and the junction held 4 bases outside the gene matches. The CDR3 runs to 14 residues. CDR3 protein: CASSLSQGAGGYTF. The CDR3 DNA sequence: TGTGCCAGCAGTTTATCACAGGGGGCGGGTGGCTACACCTTC.

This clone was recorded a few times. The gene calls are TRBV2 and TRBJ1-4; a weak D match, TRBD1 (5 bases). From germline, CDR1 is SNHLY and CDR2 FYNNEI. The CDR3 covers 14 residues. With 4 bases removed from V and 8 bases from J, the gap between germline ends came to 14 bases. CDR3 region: CASSVQDGGEKLFF. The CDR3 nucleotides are TGTGCCAGCAGTGTCCAGGACGGGGGGGAAAAACTGTTTTTT.

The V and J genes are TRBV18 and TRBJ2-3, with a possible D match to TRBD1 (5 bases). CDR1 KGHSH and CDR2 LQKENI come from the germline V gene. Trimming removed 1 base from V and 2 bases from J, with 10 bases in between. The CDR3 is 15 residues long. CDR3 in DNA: TGTGCCAGCTCACCACAGGGGAAGAACACAGATACGCAGTATTTT. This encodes CASSPQGKNTDTQYF.

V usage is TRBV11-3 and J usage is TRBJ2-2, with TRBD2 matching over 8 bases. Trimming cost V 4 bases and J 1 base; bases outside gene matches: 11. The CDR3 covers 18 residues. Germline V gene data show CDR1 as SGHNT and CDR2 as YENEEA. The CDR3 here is CASSSSPGSGGNTGELFF. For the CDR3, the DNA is TGTGCCAGCAGCTCGAGCCCCGGGAGCGGGGGGAACACCGGGGAGCTGTTTTTT.

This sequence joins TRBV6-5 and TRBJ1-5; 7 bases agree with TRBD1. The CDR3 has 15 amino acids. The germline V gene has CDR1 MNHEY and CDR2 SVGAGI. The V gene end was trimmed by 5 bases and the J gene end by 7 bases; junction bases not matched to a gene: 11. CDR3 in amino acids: CASSPLPAQGQPQHF. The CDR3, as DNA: TGTGCCAGCAGTCCCCTCCCCGCACAGGGGCAGCCCCAGCATTTT.

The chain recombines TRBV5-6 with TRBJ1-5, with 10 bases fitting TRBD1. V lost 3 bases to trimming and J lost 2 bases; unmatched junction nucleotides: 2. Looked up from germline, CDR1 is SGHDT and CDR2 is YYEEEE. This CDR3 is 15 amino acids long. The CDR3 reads CASSSTGGGNQPQHF. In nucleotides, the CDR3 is TGTGCCAGCAGCTCGACAGGGGGCGGCAATCAGCCCCAGCATTTT.

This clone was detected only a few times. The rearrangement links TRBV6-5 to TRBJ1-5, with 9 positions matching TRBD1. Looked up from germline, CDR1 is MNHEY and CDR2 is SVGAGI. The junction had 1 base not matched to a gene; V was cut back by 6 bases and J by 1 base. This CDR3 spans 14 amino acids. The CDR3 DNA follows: TGTGCCAGCAGGGGACAGGGAAGCAATCAGCCCCAGCATTTT. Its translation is CASRGQGSNQPQHF.

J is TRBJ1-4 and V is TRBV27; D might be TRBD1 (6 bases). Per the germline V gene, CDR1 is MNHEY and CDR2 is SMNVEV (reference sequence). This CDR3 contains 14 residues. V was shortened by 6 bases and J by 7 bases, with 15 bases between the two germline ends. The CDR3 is CASSPNRAPEKLFF. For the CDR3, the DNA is TGTGCCAGCAGCCCTAACAGGGCCCCTGAAAAACTGTTTTTT.

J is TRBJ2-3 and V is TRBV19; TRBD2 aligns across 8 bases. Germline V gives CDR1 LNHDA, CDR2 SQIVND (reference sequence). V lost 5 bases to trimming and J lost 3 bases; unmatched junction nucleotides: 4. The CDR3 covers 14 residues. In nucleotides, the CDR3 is TGTGCCAGTAGTCCGGGGGGGCTTACAGATACGCAGTATTTT. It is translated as CASSPGGLTDTQYF. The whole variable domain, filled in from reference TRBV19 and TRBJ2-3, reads DGGITQSPKYLFRKEGQNVTLSCEQNLNHDAMYWYRQDPGQGLRLIYYSQIVNDFQKGDIAEGYSVSREKKESFPLTVTSAQKNPTAFYLCASSPGGLTDTQYFGPGTRLTVL.

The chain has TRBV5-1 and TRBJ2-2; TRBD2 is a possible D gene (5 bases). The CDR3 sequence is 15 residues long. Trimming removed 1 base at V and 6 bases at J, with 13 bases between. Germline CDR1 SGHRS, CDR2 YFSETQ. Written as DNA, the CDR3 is TGCGCCAGCAGCTTGAGCACGTACGGGGCCGGGGAGCTGTTTTTT. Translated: CASSLSTYGAGELFF.

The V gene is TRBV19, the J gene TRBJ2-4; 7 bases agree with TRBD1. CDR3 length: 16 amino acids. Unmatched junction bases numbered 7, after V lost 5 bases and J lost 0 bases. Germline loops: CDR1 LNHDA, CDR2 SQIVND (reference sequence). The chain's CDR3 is CASSSDRALAKNIQYF. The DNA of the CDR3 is TGTGCCAGTAGTTCCGACAGGGCGCTAGCCAAAAACATTCAGTACTTC.

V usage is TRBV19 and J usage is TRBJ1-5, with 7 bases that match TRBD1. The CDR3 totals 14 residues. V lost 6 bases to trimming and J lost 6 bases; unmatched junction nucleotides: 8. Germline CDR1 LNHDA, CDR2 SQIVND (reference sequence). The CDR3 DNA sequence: TGTGCCAGTAGCGCCGGGACAGATGGTCAGCCCCAGCATTTT. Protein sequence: CASSAGTDGQPQHF.

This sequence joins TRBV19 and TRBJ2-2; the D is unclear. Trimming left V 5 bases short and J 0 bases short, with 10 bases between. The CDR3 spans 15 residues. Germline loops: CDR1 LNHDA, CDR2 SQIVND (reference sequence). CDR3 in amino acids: CASSPTSPNTGELFF. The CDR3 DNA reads TGTGCCAGTAGTCCAACATCCCCGAACACCGGGGAGCTGTTTTTT. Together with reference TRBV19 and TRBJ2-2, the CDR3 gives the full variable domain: DGGITQSPKYLFRKEGQNVTLSCEQNLNHDAMYWYRQDPGQGLRLIYYSQIVNDFQKGDIAEGYSVSREKKESFPLTVTSAQKNPTAFYLCASSPTSPNTGELFFGEGSRLTVL.

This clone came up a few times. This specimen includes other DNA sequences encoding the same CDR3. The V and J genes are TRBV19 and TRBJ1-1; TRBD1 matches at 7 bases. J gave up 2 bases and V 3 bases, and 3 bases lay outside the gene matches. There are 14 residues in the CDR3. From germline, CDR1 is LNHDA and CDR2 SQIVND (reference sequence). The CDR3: CASSITGANTEAFF. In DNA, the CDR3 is TGTGCCAGTAGTATCACAGGGGCAAACACTGAAGCTTTCTTT.

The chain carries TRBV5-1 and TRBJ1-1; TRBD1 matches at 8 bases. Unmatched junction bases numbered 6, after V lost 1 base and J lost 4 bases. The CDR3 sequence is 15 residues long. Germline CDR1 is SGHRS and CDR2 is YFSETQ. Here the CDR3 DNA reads TGCGCCAGCAGCTTGCAGGGGGCCGGGAGCACTGAAGCTTTCTTT. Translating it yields CASSLQGAGSTEAFF.